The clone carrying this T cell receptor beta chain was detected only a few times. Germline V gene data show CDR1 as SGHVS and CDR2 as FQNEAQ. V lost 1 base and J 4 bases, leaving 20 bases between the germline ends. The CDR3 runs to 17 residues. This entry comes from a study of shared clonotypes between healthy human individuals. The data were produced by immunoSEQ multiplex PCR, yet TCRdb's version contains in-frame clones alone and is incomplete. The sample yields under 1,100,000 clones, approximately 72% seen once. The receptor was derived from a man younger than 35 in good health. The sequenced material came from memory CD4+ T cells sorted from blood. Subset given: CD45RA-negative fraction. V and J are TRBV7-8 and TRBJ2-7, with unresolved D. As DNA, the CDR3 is TGTGCCAGCAGCTTAGAAAGCCGACTCATCCAGAGTTACGAGCAGTACTTC. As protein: CASSLESRLIQSYEQYF.